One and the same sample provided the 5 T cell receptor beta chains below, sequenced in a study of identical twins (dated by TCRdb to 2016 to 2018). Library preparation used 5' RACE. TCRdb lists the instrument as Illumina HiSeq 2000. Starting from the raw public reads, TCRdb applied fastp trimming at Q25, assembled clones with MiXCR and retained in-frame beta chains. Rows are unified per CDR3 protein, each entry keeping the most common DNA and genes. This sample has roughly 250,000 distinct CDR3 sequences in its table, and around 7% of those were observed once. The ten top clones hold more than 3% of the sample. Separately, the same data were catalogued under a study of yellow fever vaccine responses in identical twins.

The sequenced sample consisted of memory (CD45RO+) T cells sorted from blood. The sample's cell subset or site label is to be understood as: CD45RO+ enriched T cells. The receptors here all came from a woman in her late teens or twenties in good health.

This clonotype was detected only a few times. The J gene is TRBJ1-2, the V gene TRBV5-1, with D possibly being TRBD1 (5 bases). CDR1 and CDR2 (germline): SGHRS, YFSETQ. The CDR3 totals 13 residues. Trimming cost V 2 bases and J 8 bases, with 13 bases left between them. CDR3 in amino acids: CASSFSDMRGYTF. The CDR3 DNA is TGCGCCAGCAGCTTCTCGGACATGCGGGGCTACACCTTC.

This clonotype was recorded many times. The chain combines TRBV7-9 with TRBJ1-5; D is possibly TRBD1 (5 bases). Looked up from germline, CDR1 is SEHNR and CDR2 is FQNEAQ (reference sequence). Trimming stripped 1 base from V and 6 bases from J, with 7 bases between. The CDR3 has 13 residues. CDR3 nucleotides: TGTGCCAGCAGCTTAGATGGGGGTCAGCCCCAGCATTTT. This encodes CASSLDGGQPQHF.

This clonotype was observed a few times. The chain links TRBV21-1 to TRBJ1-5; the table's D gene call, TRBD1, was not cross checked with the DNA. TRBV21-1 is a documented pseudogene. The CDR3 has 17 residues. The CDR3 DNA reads TGTGCCAGCAGCAAAGTGGTCCCCAGGGACGACGGACAGCCCCAGCATTTT. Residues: CASSKVVPRDDGQPQHF.

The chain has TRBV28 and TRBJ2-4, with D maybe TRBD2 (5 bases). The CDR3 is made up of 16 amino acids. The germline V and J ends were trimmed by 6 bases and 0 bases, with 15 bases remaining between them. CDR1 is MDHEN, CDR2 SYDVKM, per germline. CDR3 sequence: CASSLGGSLAKNIQYF. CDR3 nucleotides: TGTGCCAGCAGCCTGGGCGGGTCCTTAGCCAAAAACATTCAGTACTTC.

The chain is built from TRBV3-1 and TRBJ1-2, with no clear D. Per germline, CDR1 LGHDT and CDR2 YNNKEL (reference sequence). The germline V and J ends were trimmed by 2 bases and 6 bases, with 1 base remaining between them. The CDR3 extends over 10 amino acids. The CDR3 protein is CASSQNGYTF. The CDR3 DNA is TGTGCCAGCAGCCAAAATGGCTACACCTTC.